The source of this TCR beta chain is a study of T cell responses to AZD1222 COVID-19 vaccine. Findings and limits, study-wide: White British donors predominated, females outnumbered males, and clonal diversity was possibly underestimated.

About this clone itself: Its antigen is undetermined.

Some clones are missing from TCRdb's copy, which holds only in-frame ones; the method was immunoSEQ multiplex PCR. The table has approximately 100,000 clones, about 89% seen once. The CDR3 length is 14 residues. The germline V gene encodes CDR1 SGHDT and CDR2 YYEEEE. V dropped 0 bases and J dropped 1 base, with 7 bases sitting between them. The receptor was derived from an adult in good health. The chain combines TRBV5-6 with TRBJ1-1; tentatively, D is TRBD1 (5 bases). This material consisted of peripheral blood, taken on day 0 of AZD1222 vaccination. The chain's CDR3 is CASSLGTTNTEAFF. CDR3 coding DNA: TGTGCCAGCAGCTTGGGGACAACGAACACTGAAGCTTTCTTT.